The clone carrying this T cell receptor beta chain came up many times. Its target is unknown. This sample is drawn from a study of neurological immune-mediated disorders. Trimming removed 4 bases at V and 0 bases at J, with 10 bases between. This CDR3 has 15 amino acids. Germline V lookup: CDR1 SGHRS, CDR2 YFSETQ. Study-wide results and caveats: There were no CDR3 amino acid sequences shared by expanded clones across subjects, a result suggesting private repertoires in all groups.

Template-switch 5'RACE cDNA synthesis added a 10-nucleotide unique molecular identifier. Via MiXCR, TCRdb re-called the 5' RACE reads, giving one row per CDR3 protein. Of some 61,000 distinct CDR3 sequences detected, roughly 3.9% appear once; the ten largest clones hold 1% to 1.5%. The clonotype comes from a man between 25 and 39 years old with multiple sclerosis. The sequenced material came from PBMCs. The chain couples TRBV5-1 to TRBJ1-4, with a tentative D call TRBD1 (5 bases). The CDR3 DNA reads as TGCGCCAGCAGCGCTGACAGTGCAACTAATGAAAAACTGTTTTTT. Its translation is CASSADSATNEKLFF.